A selection of T cell receptor beta chains follows, all from one sample in a study of blood T cell repertoires in COVID-19. Some clones are missing from TCRdb's copy, which holds only in-frame ones; the method was immunoSEQ multiplex PCR. The table records over 65,000 clones, around four fifths of them present only once. Sequenced: peripheral blood. Receptor source: an elderly man with active or convalescent COVID-19. Each CDR3 is given with its conserved first and last residue. A D gene is named only where the DNA matches it firmly. Expanded clones get a size class; other rows say once, few or many, or leave the size out.

j_gene,d_gene,abundance,v_gene,CDR3nt,CDR3aa
TRBJ1-2,TRBD1,NA,TRBV19,TGTGCCAGTAGTATTAGAGGGGGCGGCTATGGCTACACCTTC,CASSIRGGGYGYTF
TRBJ2-3,NA,NA,TRBV5-1,TGCGCCAGCAGCTTGGTCCCAGAAAGCACAGATACGCAGTATTTT,CASSLVPESTDTQYF
TRBJ1-3,NA,NA,TRBV2,TGTGCCACGACAGTTTCTGGAAACACCATATATTTT,CATTVSGNTIYF
TRBJ1-6,TRBD1,NA,TRBV5-5,TGTGCCAGCAGCGGCGACAGGGTCCGTAATTCACCCCTCCACTTT,CASSGDRVRNSPLHF
TRBJ2-3,NA,NA,TRBV1,TGCACCAGCAGCCAAGATTCTGAGGCAGGGGAAGCAGATACGCAGTATTTT,CTSSQDSEAGEADTQYF
TRBJ1-6,NA,NA,TRBV3-1/TRBV3-2,TGTGCCAGCAGCCAAGGGGGAGTGGGAGTTTCACCCCTCCACTTT,CASSQGGVGVSPLHF
TRBJ2-5,NA,NA,TRBV18,TGTGCCAGCTCACCGGACGGGCAGCGGAAGACCCAGTACTTC,CASSPDGQRKTQYF
TRBJ1-6,NA,few,TRBV5-1,TGCGCCAGCAGCTCCCAGGGTTGGGATTCACCCCTCCACTTT,CASSSQGWDSPLHF
TRBJ2-1,TRBD1,NA,TRBV4-2,TGTGCCAGCAGCCAAGATGGGACAGAGAACAATGAGCAGTTCTTC,CASSQDGTENNEQFF
TRBJ1-5,NA,NA,TRBV28,TGTGCCAGCAGGGGTCGGGGGATTAGCAATCAGCCCCAGCATTTT,CASRGRGISNQPQHF
TRBJ1-4,TRBD1,few,TRBV3-1/TRBV3-2,TGTGCCAGCAGCCGGGACAGGGAAAATGAAAAACTGTTTTTT,CASSRDRENEKLFF
TRBJ2-3,NA,NA,TRBV5-6,TGTGCCAGCAGCTCATCCCAACGACACATCACAGATACGCAGTATTTT,CASSSSQRHITDTQYF
TRBJ2-3,TRBD2,few,TRBV3-1/TRBV3-2,TGTGCCAGCAGCTACACTAGCGGGGGGCCGCCAGATACGCAGTATTTT,CASSYTSGGPPDTQYF
TRBJ1-6,NA,NA,TRBV12-3/TRBV12-4,TGTGCCAGCGGCGGGATGCGGGATTCACCCCTCCACTTT,CASGGMRDSPLHF
TRBJ2-5,NA,NA,TRBV7-9,TGTGCCAGCAGCTTAAACACGGTCGGGGAGACCCAGTACTTC,CASSLNTVGETQYF
TRBJ2-2,NA,once,TRBV7-6,TGTGCCAGCAGCTTGCCCGGTCGAGGCACCGGGGAGCTGTTTTTT,CASSLPGRGTGELFF
TRBJ1-2,NA,NA,TRBV6-1,TGTGCCAGCAGTGAAGCGTCGGCAGCGTCCTATGGCTACACCTTC,CASSEASAASYGYTF
TRBJ2-1,TRBD1,few,TRBV24-1,TGTGCCACCAGTGAACGGACAGGTCCTCTCTACAATGAGCAGTTCTTC,CATSERTGPLYNEQFF
TRBJ2-1,TRBD2,once,TRBV5-1,TGCGCCAGCAGCTTGATCTTGGCGGGAGTATCGTACAATGAGCAGTTCTTC,CASSLILAGVSYNEQFF
TRBJ2-5,TRBD1,NA,TRBV10-2,TGCGCCAGCAGTGGAGTCCAGGGACAGGGGGCGCCCGGAGAGACCCAGTACTTC,CASSGVQGQGAPGETQYF
TRBJ1-5,TRBD1,NA,TRBV25-1,TGTGCCAGCAGACAGACAGGGGAGGGTCAGCCCCAGCATTTT,CASRQTGEGQPQHF
TRBJ1-3,NA,once,TRBV4-2,TGTGCCAGCAGCCAAGAAACTCAGGACACGGCTGGAAACACCATATATTTT,CASSQETQDTAGNTIYF
TRBJ1-4,TRBD1,NA,TRBV19,TGTGCCAGTAGTAGGTCCTCGGGACAGAAGAATGAAAAACTGTTTTTT,CASSRSSGQKNEKLFF
TRBJ2-3,NA,NA,TRBV18,TGTGCCAGCTCACCTGTAACCCAGGGGTCCGTGTCCACAGATACGCAGTATTTT,CASSPVTQGSVSTDTQYF
TRBJ1-5,TRBD1,NA,TRBV2,TGTGCCAGCAGTGAAAGGCGGGTCAGGGGGACTAATCAGCCCCAGCATTTT,CASSERRVRGTNQPQHF
TRBJ1-2,TRBD1,NA,TRBV28,TGTGCCGCAGCGAGACAGGGCGACTATGGCTACACCTTC,CAAARQGDYGYTF
TRBJ1-4,NA,NA,TRBV5-1,TGCGCCAGCAGTCGAGAGACACGTAATGAAAAACTGTTTTTT,CASSRETRNEKLFF
TRBJ1-2,TRBD1,NA,TRBV19,TGTGCCAGTTCGGACAGGGGGGATGACTACACCTTC,CASSDRGDDYTF
TRBJ2-3,TRBD1,once,TRBV18,TGTGCCAGCTCACCAAGACAGGGATCTACAGATACGCAGTATTTT,CASSPRQGSTDTQYF
TRBJ2-4,TRBD1,NA,TRBV4-1,TGCGCCAGCAGCCAAAGGGACAGGGGGCTTGACATTCAGTACTTC,CASSQRDRGLDIQYF
TRBJ1-2,NA,NA,TRBV7-2,TGTGCCAGCAGCTTAGTCGGGGGAACTAACTATGGCTACACCTTC,CASSLVGGTNYGYTF
TRBJ1-5,NA,once,TRBV2,TGTGCCAGCAGTGAAATGACAGGTGGCGATCAGCCCCAGCATTTT,CASSEMTGGDQPQHF
TRBJ1-4,NA,NA,TRBV3-1/TRBV3-2,TGTGCCAGCAGCACGACAACAACTAATGAAAAACTGTTTTTT,CASSTTTTNEKLFF
TRBJ2-4,NA,NA,TRBV28,TGTGCCAGCAGTTTCCCGCCGCCGGGGAACATTCAGTACTTC,CASSFPPPGNIQYF
TRBJ1-1,NA,NA,TRBV3-1/TRBV3-2,TGTGCCAGCAGCCCCCGCTCTGGGGGGGACACTGAAGCTTTCTTT,CASSPRSGGDTEAFF
TRBJ1-6,NA,NA,TRBV7-4,TGTGCCAGCAGCCCCCTGTCCGGACAGAGTAATTCACCCCTCCACTTT,CASSPLSGQSNSPLHF
TRBJ1-2,TRBD1,NA,TRBV6-5,TGTGCCGCCAAGAGACAGGGATACTATGGCTACACCTTC,CAAKRQGYYGYTF
TRBJ1-2,NA,NA,TRBV7-9,TGTGCCAGCAGCTTGGGAGACGGCTACACCTTC,CASSLGDGYTF
TRBJ1-2,NA,once,TRBV28,TGTGCCAGCAGTTTCGGAGGGGTGGGTGGCTACACCTTC,CASSFGGVGGYTF
TRBJ1-1,NA,NA,TRBV19,TGTGCCAGTAGGGGGACATACCTCACTGAAGCTTTCTTT,CASRGTYLTEAFF
TRBJ1-3,NA,NA,TRBV30,TGTGCCTGGAACTACAACTCTGGAAACACCATATATTTT,CAWNYNSGNTIYF
TRBJ2-1,TRBD1,NA,TRBV7-8,TGTGCCAGCAGCTTACTGACAGGGGGCCAACCAACCTACAATGAGCAGTTCTTC,CASSLLTGGQPTYNEQFF
TRBJ2-5,NA,NA,TRBV6-1,TGTGCCAGCAGTGAAGGATGGGGGCTCCAAGAGACCCAGTACTTC,CASSEGWGLQETQYF
TRBJ2-2,TRBD2,few,TRBV7-8,TGTGCCAGCAGCTTCGGGACTAGCGACGCCGGGGAGCTGTTTTTT,CASSFGTSDAGELFF
TRBJ1-2,NA,NA,TRBV7-9,TGTGCCAGCGCAGGGGCGGCCTATGGCTACACCTTC,CASAGAAYGYTF
TRBJ2-2,TRBD1,NA,TRBV18,TGTGCCAGCTCACAGGGACAGCCGTTGACCGGGGAGCTGTTTTTT,CASSQGQPLTGELFF
TRBJ1-2,NA,NA,TRBV5-5,TGTGCCAGCAGCTTCCCACAGGGCTATGGCTACACCTTC,CASSFPQGYGYTF
TRBJ2-5,NA,NA,TRBV6-4,TGTGCCAGCAGTCCGGGAAACCAAGAGACCCAGTACTTC,CASSPGNQETQYF
TRBJ1-5,NA,many,TRBV19,TGTGCCAGTAGGTCGAGGGTAGGCAATCAGCCCCAGCATTTT,CASRSRVGNQPQHF
TRBJ2-5,NA,NA,TRBV15,TGTGCCACCAGCAGGAACCCGGGAAGTGAAGAGACCCAGTACTTC,CATSRNPGSEETQYF
TRBJ1-4,TRBD1,once,TRBV19,TGTGCCAGTGGTGAACAGGGGGCTGGCAGTGAAAAACTGTTTTTT,CASGEQGAGSEKLFF
TRBJ2-1,TRBD1,NA,TRBV5-1,TGCGCCAGCAGCTTGGGGACGCAGGGGGCGCGGGAGCAGTTCTTC,CASSLGTQGAREQFF
TRBJ2-2,TRBD1,NA,TRBV25-1,TGTGCCAGCAGTCCTTGGACAGGGGGAGTCTCGAACACCGGGGAGCTGTTTTTT,CASSPWTGGVSNTGELFF
TRBJ2-1,TRBD2,few,TRBV29-1,TGCAGCGCTGGGACTAGCGGGAGTTTCGATGAGCAGTTCTTC,CSAGTSGSFDEQFF
TRBJ2-1,NA,NA,TRBV11-3,TGTGCCAGCAGCTTAGAGAGGAATGAGCAGTTCTTC,CASSLERNEQFF
TRBJ1-1,NA,NA,TRBV6-2/TRBV6-3,TGTGCCAGCAGATACAACACAGGGTGGACTGAAGCTTTCTTT,CASRYNTGWTEAFF
TRBJ2-5,TRBD2,NA,TRBV9,TGTGCCAGCAGCCTGGGCGGGGGGGCAAGATCCGAGACCCAGTACTTC,CASSLGGGARSETQYF
TRBJ1-5,TRBD1,NA,TRBV2,TGTGCCAGCAGGCGCCGACCGGACAGGGTGGGTCAGCCCCAGCATTTT,CASRRRPDRVGQPQHF
TRBJ1-1,TRBD1,NA,TRBV9,TGTGCCAGCAGCTCCAGGGACAGGGGGACGTTAGGCACTGAAGCTTTCTTT,CASSSRDRGTLGTEAFF
TRBJ1-5,NA,NA,TRBV18,TGTGCCAGCTCGCCGGACAACAATAGCAATCAGCCCCAGCATTTT,CASSPDNNSNQPQHF